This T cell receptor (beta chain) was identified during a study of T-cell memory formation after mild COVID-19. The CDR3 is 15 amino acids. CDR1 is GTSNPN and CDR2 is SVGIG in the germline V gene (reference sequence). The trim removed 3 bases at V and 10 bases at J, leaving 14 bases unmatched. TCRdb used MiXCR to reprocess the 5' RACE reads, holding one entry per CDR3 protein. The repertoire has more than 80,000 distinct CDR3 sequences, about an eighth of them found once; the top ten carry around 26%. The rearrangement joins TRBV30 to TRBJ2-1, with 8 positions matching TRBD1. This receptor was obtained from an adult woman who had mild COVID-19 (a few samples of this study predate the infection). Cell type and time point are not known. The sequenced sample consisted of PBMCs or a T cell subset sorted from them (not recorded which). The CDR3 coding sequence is TGTGCCTGGAGCCTGTACACCAGGGGGCAAGGGGAGCAGTTCTTC. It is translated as CAWSLYTRGQGEQFF.